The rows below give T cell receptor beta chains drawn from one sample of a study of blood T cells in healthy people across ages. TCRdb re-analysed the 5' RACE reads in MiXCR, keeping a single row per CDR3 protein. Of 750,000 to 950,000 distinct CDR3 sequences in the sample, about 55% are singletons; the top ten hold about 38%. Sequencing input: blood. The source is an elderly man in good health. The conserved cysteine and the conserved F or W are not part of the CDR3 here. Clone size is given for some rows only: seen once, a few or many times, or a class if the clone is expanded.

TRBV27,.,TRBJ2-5,ATGGREFETQY
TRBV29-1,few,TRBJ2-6,SVDTGANVLT
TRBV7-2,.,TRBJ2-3,ASSRPTSGRTDTQY
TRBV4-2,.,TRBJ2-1,ASSQPAGGRNNEQF
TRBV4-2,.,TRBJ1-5,ASSQEPGSGQPQH
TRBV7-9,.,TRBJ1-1,ASSFPGDAPEAF
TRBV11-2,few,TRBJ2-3,ASSPSGRRTDTQY
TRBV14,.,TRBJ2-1,ASTQGSGHQYNEQF
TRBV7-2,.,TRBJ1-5,AGSLVAGYSNQPQH
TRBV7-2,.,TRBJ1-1,ASSSRTGVTTEAF
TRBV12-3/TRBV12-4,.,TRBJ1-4,ASSSWGQGTNEKLF
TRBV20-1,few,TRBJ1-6,SASLGGSRDSPLH
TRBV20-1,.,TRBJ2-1,SARKQGGNEQF
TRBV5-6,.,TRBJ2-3,ASSLGLAASSTDTQY
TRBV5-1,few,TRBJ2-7,ASSLAGALRYEQY
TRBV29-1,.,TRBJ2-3,SVVFGSGDTQY
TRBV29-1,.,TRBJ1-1,SVEGARIGTEAF
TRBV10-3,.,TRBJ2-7,AISPGTSGGPTPYEQY
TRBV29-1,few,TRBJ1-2,SVVRHRQPNYGYT
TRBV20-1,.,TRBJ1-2,SASRTNYGYT
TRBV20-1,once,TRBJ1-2,SAREGEGYT
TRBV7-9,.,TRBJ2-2,ASSRPSRRWTGELF
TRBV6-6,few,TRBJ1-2,ASSPAGGGDYGYT
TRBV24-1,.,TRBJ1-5,ATSPNRVGQPQH
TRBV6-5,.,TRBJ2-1,ASSYSPPSGVYNEQF
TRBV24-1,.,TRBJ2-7,ATSDPGQGDYEQY
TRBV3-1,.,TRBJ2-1,ASRPRQGASSYNEQF
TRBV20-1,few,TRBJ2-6,SARRESGANVLT
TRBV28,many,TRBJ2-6,ARSLQGRASGANVLT
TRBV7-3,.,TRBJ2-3,ASSLTSLTDTQY
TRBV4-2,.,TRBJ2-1,ASSQEKRESSYNEQF
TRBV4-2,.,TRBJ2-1,ASSQARALAALYNEQF
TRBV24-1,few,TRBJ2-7,ATSDRTGPRAQY
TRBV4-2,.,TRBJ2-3,ASQEEAGGVRYAY
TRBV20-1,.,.,SAREAHYEQY
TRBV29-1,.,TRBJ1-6,SVENREGSYNSPLH
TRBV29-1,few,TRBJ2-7,SVEDFRTGGSHEQY
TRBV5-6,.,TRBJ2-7,ASSLAPGAHAYEQY
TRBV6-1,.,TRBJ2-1,ASSVEWMLLYNEQF
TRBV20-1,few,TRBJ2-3,SARDPMGAADTQY
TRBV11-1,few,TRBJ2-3,ASSRDRPTDTQY
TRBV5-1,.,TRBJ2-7,ASSLGQGISYEQY
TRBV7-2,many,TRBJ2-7,ASSAGPVSGAYEQY
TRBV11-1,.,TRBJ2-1,ASSFGQSSYNEQF
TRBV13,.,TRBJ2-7,ASTRQGRSSYEQY
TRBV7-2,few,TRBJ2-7,ASRVTGQGVYEQY
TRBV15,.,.,ATSPTSGLSYEQY
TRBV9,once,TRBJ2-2,ASSPDPTGQNTGELF
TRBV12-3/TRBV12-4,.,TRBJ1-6,ASRPSFNSPLH